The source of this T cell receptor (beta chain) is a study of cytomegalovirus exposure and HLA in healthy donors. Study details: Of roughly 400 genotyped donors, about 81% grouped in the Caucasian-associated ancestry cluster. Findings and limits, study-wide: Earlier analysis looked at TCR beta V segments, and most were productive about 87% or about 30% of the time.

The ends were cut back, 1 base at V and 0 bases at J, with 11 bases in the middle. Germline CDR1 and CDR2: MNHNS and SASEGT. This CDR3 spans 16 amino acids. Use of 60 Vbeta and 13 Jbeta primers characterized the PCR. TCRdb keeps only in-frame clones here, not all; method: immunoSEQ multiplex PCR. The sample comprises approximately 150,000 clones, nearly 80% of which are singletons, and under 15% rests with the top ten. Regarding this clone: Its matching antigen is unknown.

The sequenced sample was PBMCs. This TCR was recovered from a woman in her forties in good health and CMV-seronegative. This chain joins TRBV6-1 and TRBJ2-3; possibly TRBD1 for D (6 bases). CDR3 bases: TGTGCCAGCAGTGAAGTCGGCACAGGGAGCACAGATACGCAGTATTTT. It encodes CASSEVGTGSTDTQYF.